This TCR beta chain comes out of a study of blood T cell repertoires in COVID-19. Background on the study: Collection of acute and convalescent COVID-19 samples took place in the United States, Italy and Spain. Sample material is recorded as cDNA or gDNA derived from T cells, B-cell-depleted T cells, or PBMCs.

In germline, CDR1 is SGHNT, CDR2 YYREEE (reference sequence). The CDR3 loop spans 14 amino acids. Trimming removed 6 bases from V and 0 bases from J, with 11 bases in between. Original processing notes: Researchers report that nucleated cell counts were estimated from reference gene primer amplification. Data came from immunoSEQ multiplex PCR; TCRdb stores just in-frame clones and leaves some out. V and J calls and clone size are as listed in that table; D and trimming were resolved from the DNA. Of approximately 210,000 clones listed, around 82% were seen once; the top ten hold less than 3%. This clone was seen just once.

Material: peripheral blood. The sequence was obtained from a man aged 50 to 60 with active or convalescent COVID-19. The genes are TRBV5-4 and TRBJ2-3; D possibly corresponds to TRBD2 (5 bases). The CDR3: CASTSGASTDTQYF. CDR3 nucleotides: TGTGCCAGCACAAGCGGTGCTAGCACAGATACGCAGTATTTT.